Listed below are T cell receptor beta chains from one sample, sequenced in a study of blood T cell repertoires in COVID-19. Generated by immunoSEQ multiplex PCR, the TCRdb table keeps only in-frame clones and is missing some. Of some 130,000 clones listed, over 85% are singletons. Material: peripheral blood. The origin of the receptors is a man in his forties or fifties with active COVID-19. Both conserved end residues are part of each CDR3. The D gene is left open where the match is weak. Expanded clones are given a class, and other clones once, few, many or no size at all.

clone_size j_call d_call v_call cdr3_aa cdr3_nt
. TRBJ2-3 TRBD1 TRBV20-1 CSASQVGQTQYF TGCAGTGCTAGTCAAGTGGGACAGACGCAGTATTTT
. TRBJ2-7 TRBD1 TRBV6-5 CATPRRRTGDEQYF TGTGCCACCCCCCGAAGGCGGACAGGCGACGAGCAGTACTTC
. TRBJ2-5 TRBD2 TRBV5-1 CASSPRTSGGQETQYF TGCGCCAGCAGCCCCAGGACTAGCGGGGGACAAGAGACCCAGTACTTC
. TRBJ2-3 . TRBV7-2 CASSLGLLAGVSDTQYF TGTGCCAGCAGCTTAGGTCTGCTAGCAGGAGTTTCAGATACGCAGTATTTT
. TRBJ1-6 . TRBV18 CASSPGQGGGSPLHF TGTGCCAGCTCACCAGGGCAGGGAGGTGGTTCACCCCTCCACTTT
once TRBJ2-5 TRBD2 TRBV5-1 CASRPRGGSEETQYF TGCGCCAGCAGACCTCGCGGGGGATCCGAAGAGACCCAGTACTTC
. TRBJ1-4 . TRBV7-9 CASSRGQSNEKLFF TGTGCCAGCAGCCGTGGACAGTCAAATGAAAAACTGTTTTTT
. TRBJ2-1 . TRBV10-1 CASSGDFYNEQFF TGCGCCAGCAGTGGGGACTTTTACAATGAGCAGTTCTTC
once TRBJ1-4 TRBD1 TRBV7-8 CASRGQGNEKLFF TGTGCCAGCAGAGGACAGGGTAATGAAAAACTGTTTTTT
once TRBJ1-3 TRBD1 TRBV5-1 CASSRQGGDGNTIYF TGCGCCAGCAGCCGACAGGGAGGAGATGGAAACACCATATATTTT
. TRBJ1-3 TRBD1 TRBV5-1 CASSSGQGDGNTIYF TGCGCCAGCAGCTCGGGACAGGGTGACGGAAACACCATATATTTT
. TRBJ2-6 . TRBV19 CASTDRYFSGANVLTF TGTGCCAGTACGGACAGATATTTCTCTGGGGCCAACGTCCTGACTTTC
. TRBJ1-6 . TRBV11-2 CASSSIQGTNNSPPHF TGTGCCAGCAGCTCAATACAGGGTACAAATAATTCACCCCCCCACTTT
once TRBJ2-2 . TRBV25-1 CASSGVGSRTGELFF TGTGCCAGCTCCGGGGTAGGGTCGAGAACCGGGGAGCTGTTTTTT
. TRBJ1-2 TRBD1 TRBV9 CASSVLGQGDYGYTF TGTGCCAGCAGTGTCCTGGGACAGGGTGACTATGGCTACACCTTC
. TRBJ2-7 TRBD2 TRBV11-2 CASSWTSGGRLPQQYF TGTGCCAGCAGCTGGACTAGCGGGGGCCGCCTACCCCAGCAGTACTTC
. TRBJ2-1 . TRBV19 CASNNPGEPYNEQFF TGTGCCAGTAACAACCCAGGGGAACCCTACAATGAGCAGTTCTTC
. TRBJ1-3 TRBD1 TRBV14 CASSQDPDRPFSGNTIYF TGTGCCAGCAGCCAAGATCCGGACAGGCCATTCTCTGGAAACACCATATATTTT
. TRBJ2-7 . TRBV5-1 CASSFAGVSHEQYF TGCGCCAGCAGCTTTGCAGGGGTCTCCCACGAGCAGTACTTC
. TRBJ1-5 TRBD1 TRBV3-1/TRBV3-2 CASSRTGGGQPQHF TGTGCCAGCAGCCGGACAGGGGGCGGTCAGCCCCAGCATTTT
. TRBJ2-5 . TRBV5-1 CASSLQARETQYF TGCGCCAGCAGCTTGCAAGCGCGGGAGACCCAGTACTTC
. TRBJ2-3 . TRBV9 CASSVGLPSDTQYF TGTGCCAGCAGCGTAGGACTCCCGTCGGATACGCAGTATTTT
. TRBJ2-3 . TRBV4-2 CASSQEAARYTDTQYF TGTGCCAGCAGCCAAGAGGCGGCTCGCTACACAGATACGCAGTATTTT
. TRBJ2-7 TRBD2 TRBV3-1/TRBV3-2 CASNLGLAGNSYEQYF TGTGCCAGCAATCTCGGACTAGCGGGGAACTCCTACGAGCAGTACTTC
. TRBJ2-5 TRBD2 TRBV5-1 CASSPVTSGGAETQYF TGCGCCAGCAGCCCCGTGACTAGCGGGGGAGCAGAGACCCAGTACTTC
. TRBJ2-5 . TRBV4-1 CASSLQGLQETQYF TGCGCCAGCAGCCTACAGGGTCTCCAAGAGACCCAGTACTTC
. TRBJ2-1 TRBD2 TRBV27 CASSLRGEELNEQFF TGTGCCAGCAGTTTACGGGGGGAAGAACTAAATGAGCAGTTCTTC
once TRBJ1-2 TRBD1 TRBV7-6 CASSLAGTGGYGYTF TGTGCCAGCAGCTTAGCCGGGACAGGGGGCTATGGCTACACCTTC
. TRBJ1-6 TRBD1 TRBV7-9 CASSNQGANSPLHF TGTGCCAGCAGCAACCAGGGGGCTAATTCACCCCTCCACTTT
. TRBJ1-6 TRBD1 TRBV19 CASSITGTDNSPLHF TGTGCCAGTAGTATTACCGGGACAGATAATTCACCCCTCCACTTT
. TRBJ2-5 . TRBV29-1 CSVEKRRQETQYF TGCAGCGTTGAAAAGCGCCGGCAAGAGACCCAGTACTTC
. TRBJ2-3 TRBD1 TRBV10-1 CASAGNRGPTDTQYF TGCGCCAGTGCGGGGAACAGGGGGCCTACAGATACGCAGTATTTT
. TRBJ2-1 TRBD2 TRBV7-2 CASSPRRTSGGYNEQFF TGTGCCAGCAGCCCTCGCCGGACTAGCGGGGGTTACAATGAGCAGTTCTTC
. TRBJ2-1 . TRBV5-1 CASSFGGGSYNEQFF TGCGCCAGCAGCTTTGGGGGCGGCTCCTACAATGAGCAGTTCTTC
. TRBJ1-5 . TRBV27 CASSGGRGIGKYSNQPQHF TGTGCCAGCAGTGGGGGGAGAGGGATTGGGAAGTATAGCAATCAGCCCCAGCATTTT
. TRBJ1-1 . TRBV7-9 CASSFGGKWTEAFF TGTGCCAGCAGCTTTGGGGGGAAGTGGACTGAAGCTTTCTTT
. TRBJ2-2 TRBD2 TRBV9 CASSVNSGRAGGELFF TGTGCCAGCAGCGTGAATAGCGGGAGGGCCGGCGGGGAGCTGTTTTTT
few TRBJ1-5 . TRBV20-1 CSASRDSNQPQHF TGCAGTGCTAGTCGAGATAGCAATCAGCCCCAGCATTTT
. TRBJ2-3 . TRBV10-3 CAISGRGQGDTQYF TGTGCCATCAGTGGGCGGGGGCAAGGAGATACGCAGTATTTT
. TRBJ2-2 TRBD1 TRBV9 CASSGTGGYTGELFF TGTGCCAGCAGCGGGACAGGGGGATACACCGGGGAGCTGTTTTTT
. TRBJ1-4 TRBD1 TRBV2 CASRDSTTTNEKLFF TGTGCCAGTAGGGACAGTACTACAACTAATGAAAAACTGTTTTTT
. TRBJ2-1 . TRBV15 CATSMDSSLGAEQFF TGTGCCACCAGCATGGACAGTTCACTGGGTGCTGAGCAGTTCTTC
. TRBJ2-5 TRBD1 TRBV2 CASSRGQGGETQYF TGTGCCAGCAGCCGTGGACAGGGGGGGGAGACCCAGTACTTC
. TRBJ2-5 . TRBV24-1 CATSDGQMGGQETQYF TGTGCCACCAGTGATGGGCAAATGGGGGGCCAAGAGACCCAGTACTTC
once TRBJ1-2 TRBD1 TRBV24-1 CATSRQGGNYGYTF TGTGCCACCAGTCGACAGGGGGGGAACTATGGCTACACCTTC
. TRBJ1-5 . TRBV21-1 CASSSRQGGQPQHF TGTGCCAGCAGCAGCAGACAGGGCGGGCAGCCCCAGCATTTT
once TRBJ2-3 TRBD2 TRBV7-2 CASSLSGVDTQYF TGTGCCAGCAGCTTAAGCGGGGTAGATACGCAGTATTTT
. TRBJ2-7 TRBD1 TRBV4-1 CASSQTSGGDYEQYF TGCGCCAGCAGCCAAACTTCAGGGGGTGACTACGAGCAGTACTTC
. TRBJ1-1 . TRBV5-1 CASSPPRRNTEAFF TGCGCCAGCAGCCCCCCCCGTCGGAACACTGAAGCTTTCTTT